One sample yielded the 25 T cell receptor beta chains listed below, sequenced in a study of T-cell memory formation after mild COVID-19. One entry per CDR3 protein results from TCRdb running MiXCR on the 5' RACE reads. The table records around 440,000 distinct CDR3 sequences, about 20% of them present only once. Sequencing was carried out using PBMCs or a T cell subset sorted from them (not recorded which). The receptors come from an adult woman who had mild COVID-19 (a few samples of this study predate the infection). Cell type and time point are not known.

This clonotype has more than one count but fewer than ten. The V gene is TRBV7-9, the J gene TRBJ2-5, with 13 positions matching TRBD2. The junction had 10 bases not matched to a gene; V was cut back by 7 bases and J by 5 bases. The V gene's germline CDR1 is SEHNR and CDR2 FQNEAQ (reference sequence). The CDR3 covers 16 residues. The CDR3 DNA is TGTGCCAGCACCCTGTCCTCGGGACTAGCGGGGGAGACCCAGTACTTC. Amino acid sequence: CASTLSSGLAGETQYF. The full variable domain, in which reference TRBV7-9 and TRBJ2-5 provide the parts outside the CDR3, is DTGVSQNPRHKITKRGQNVTFRCDPISEHNRLYWYRQTLGQGPEFLTYFQNEAQLEKSRLLSDRFSAERPKGSFSTLEIQRTEQGDSAMYLCASTLSSGLAGETQYFGPGTRLLVL.

This clonotype was seen repeatedly, ten times or more. This chain connects TRBV12-3 or TRBV12-4 to TRBJ1-2; D may be TRBD1 (5 bases). CDR3 length: 13 residues. With 1 base removed from V and 3 bases from J, the gap between germline ends came to 6 bases. The CDR3 DNA reads TGTGCCAGCAGTTTAGGGGGCGACTATGGCTACACCTTC. It is translated as CASSLGGDYGYTF.

CDR3 nucleotide sequence: TGCGCCAGCAGCCAAGCCACTAGCGCCCCCCGGGCAGATACGCAGTATTTT. It translates to CASSQATSAPRADTQYF. The chain is built from TRBV4-1 and TRBJ2-3; 7 bases are a match to TRBD2. V trimming: 1 base; J trimming: 4 bases; junction bases outside the gene matches: 11. Germline lookup yields CDR1 MGHRA and CDR2 YSYEKL. The CDR3 is 17 amino acids.

The chain combines TRBV4-3 with TRBJ2-1; no definite D call. The germline V gene has CDR1 LGHNA and CDR2 YSLEER. There are 14 residues in the CDR3. The V end lost 6 bases, the J end lost 10 bases, and 19 bases lay between the germline ends. The DNA of the CDR3 is TGCGCCAGCAGACCCGACCACGGGCTCGGAGAGCAGTTCTTC. This encodes CASRPDHGLGEQFF.

The chain uses TRBV5-1 and TRBJ1-1, with 10 bases that match TRBD1. The CDR3 has 15 residues. The ends lost 5 bases at V and 3 bases at J; junction bases unmatched: 7. Germline CDR1 SGHRS, CDR2 YFSETQ. CDR3 DNA sequence: TGCGCCAGCAGTTCGGGGACAGGGGCATACACTGAAGCTTTCTTT. Protein: CASSSGTGAYTEAFF.

This clonotype was detected only a few times. Since no conserved phenylalanine or tryptophan closes the CDR3, a read error is the likely cause. The rearrangement joins TRBV9 to TRBJ2-1, with D hard to call. The CDR3 runs 12 residues. Germline V CDR1 and CDR2: SGDLS, YYNGEE. V gave up 3 bases and J gave up 7 bases, with 8 bases separating them. CDR3 nucleotides: TGTGCCAGCAGCGACCCCCTGAATGAGCAGTTCTTA. This translates into CASSDPLNEQFL.

The table lists this clonotype with a few counts. The chain joins TRBV3-1 to TRBJ2-1; TRBD1 matches 11 bases. After removal of 1 base from V and 0 bases from J, the junction contained 2 bases not matched to a gene. Germline V gene data show CDR1 as LGHDT and CDR2 as YNNKEL (reference sequence). The CDR3 is 17 residues long. The chain's CDR3 is CASSQAGQGGSYNEQFF. The CDR3 nucleotides read TGTGCCAGCAGCCAAGCGGGACAGGGGGGCTCCTACAATGAGCAGTTCTTC.

This clonotype occurred a few times. The V call is TRBV2, the J call TRBJ2-7; 8 nucleotides agree with TRBD1. This CDR3 is built from 14 residues. V was pared by 8 bases and J by 5 bases, with 11 bases of the junction left unmatched. Germline V gene data show CDR1 as SNHLY and CDR2 as FYNNEI. This chain's CDR3 is CASGQRTGRNEQYF. CDR3 DNA: TGTGCCAGCGGGCAAAGGACAGGGAGGAACGAGCAGTACTTC.

This clonotype showed up many times. The J gene is TRBJ2-1, the V gene TRBV7-9; the match to TRBD1 covers 10 bases. The CDR3 loop spans 14 amino acids. J gave up 6 bases and V 5 bases, and 4 bases lay outside the gene matches. Per germline, CDR1 SEHNR and CDR2 FQNEAQ (reference sequence). This CDR3 is CASSPWTGGNEQFF. The CDR3 DNA follows: TGTGCCAGCAGCCCATGGACAGGGGGCAATGAGCAGTTCTTC.

This sequence joins TRBV27 and TRBJ2-1; perhaps TRBD1 as D (5 bases). The CDR3 runs to 15 residues. V was pared by 2 bases and J by 0 bases, with 8 bases between. Germline V CDR1 and CDR2: MNHEY, SMNVEV (reference sequence). CDR3 amino acids: CASSLLGHSYNEQFF. The CDR3 nucleotides read TGTGCCAGCAGTTTACTGGGGCACTCCTACAATGAGCAGTTCTTC.

This clonotype turned up a few times. The J gene is TRBJ1-5, the V gene TRBV7-2, with D unresolved. Trimming stripped 3 bases from V and 4 bases from J, with 7 bases between. CDR1 and CDR2 from the germline V gene are SGHTA and FQGNSA. The CDR3 is 13 amino acids. The CDR3: CASSFIRNQPQHF. The CDR3 coding sequence is TGTGCCAGCAGCTTTATCCGAAATCAGCCCCAGCATTTT.

This clonotype was counted a few times. This sequence joins TRBV5-1 and TRBJ1-1, with D possibly matching TRBD1 (6 bases). The germline CDR1 and CDR2 sequences are SGHRS and YFSETQ. This CDR3 contains 15 residues. The V and J ends lost 3 bases and 5 bases respectively, with 17 bases between them. The CDR3 DNA sequence: TGCGCCAGCAGCTGGGGTCGGGACATAAGGACTGAAGCTTTCTTT. Its protein is CASSWGRDIRTEAFF.

There are many counts of this clonotype. The CDR3 is CASGPGDQPQHF. The CDR3 nucleotides are TGCGCCAGCGGACCAGGGGATCAGCCCCAGCATTTT. The chain uses TRBV10-2 and TRBJ1-5, with a tentative D call TRBD1 (6 bases). The V end was cut by 8 bases, the J end by 5 bases, with 10 bases between. In germline, CDR1 is WSHSY, CDR2 SAAADI. The CDR3 is 12 amino acids.

The chain has TRBV12-3 or TRBV12-4 and TRBJ2-1; possibly TRBD1 or TRBD2 for D (5 bases each). The CDR3 has 13 amino acids. The V and J ends lost 3 bases and 7 bases respectively, with 10 bases between them. CDR3: CASSLGPFNEQFF. The CDR3 DNA sequence: TGTGCCAGCAGTTTGGGACCTTTTAATGAGCAGTTCTTC.

This clonotype was seen a few times. The V call is TRBV12-3 or TRBV12-4, the J call TRBJ1-4; D remains ambiguous. The CDR3 sequence is 14 residues long. Trimming stripped 6 bases from V and 6 bases from J, with 14 bases between. CDR3 bases: TGTGCCAGCAGCCGCATCGGGAGCTATGAAAAACTGTTTTTT. Encoded protein: CASSRIGSYEKLFF.

The V gene is TRBV18, the J gene TRBJ2-5, with 9 bases fitting TRBD1. Germline V gene lookup returns CDR1 KGHSH and CDR2 LQKENI. V shed 4 bases, J shed 4 bases, and the junction held 7 bases outside the gene matches. The CDR3 extends over 15 amino acids. CDR3 protein: CASSRTGQGGETQYF. The CDR3 coding sequence is TGTGCCAGCTCACGGACGGGACAGGGAGGAGAGACCCAGTACTTC.

The table lists this clonotype with many counts. The chain carries TRBV7-9 and TRBJ2-1, with D unclear. V lost 1 base and J 6 bases, leaving 16 bases between the germline ends. There are 16 residues in the CDR3. CDR1 SEHNR and CDR2 FQNEAQ come from the germline V gene (reference sequence). DNA for the CDR3: TGTGCCAGCAGCTTAGGTCCCCGGCCCTCGGGCAATGAGCAGTTCTTC. Translation gives CASSLGPRPSGNEQFF.

A few counts support this clonotype. This chain connects TRBV7-3 to TRBJ2-3; TRBD2 matches 9 bases. V lost 5 bases to trimming and J lost 4 bases; unmatched junction nucleotides: 10. The CDR3 has 16 residues. Germline V gene data show CDR1 as SGHTA and CDR2 as FQGTGA. DNA of the CDR3: TGTGCCAGCAGCCAGCAAGGGACTAGCTATTCAGATACGCAGTATTTT. This sequence encodes CASSQQGTSYSDTQYF.

The chain links TRBV6-5 to TRBJ1-2; D call uncertain. Trimming left V 2 bases short and J 1 base short, with 11 bases between. The CDR3 totals 15 residues. CDR1 MNHEY and CDR2 SVGAGI come from the germline V gene. CDR3 DNA sequence: TGTGCCAGCAGTTACAACGGATATTTTAACTATGGCTACACCTTC. It codes for CASSYNGYFNYGYTF.

This CDR3 reads CASSFSSGGVGAKNIQYF. The CDR3, as DNA: TGTGCCAGCAGTTTTAGTAGCGGGGGGGTAGGAGCCAAAAACATTCAGTACTTC. The chain joins TRBV12-3 or TRBV12-4 to TRBJ2-4, with TRBD2 identical over 11 bases. The CDR3 length is 18 residues. V was pared by 3 bases and J by 0 bases, with 7 bases of the junction left unmatched.

J is TRBJ1-5 and V is TRBV3-1; D call uncertain. CDR3 length: 15 amino acids. Looked up from germline, CDR1 is LGHDT and CDR2 is YNNKEL (reference sequence). Trimming removed 1 base at V and 0 bases at J, with 7 bases between. CDR3 sequence reads: CASSQGHHSNQPQHF. CDR3 sequence (DNA): TGTGCCAGCAGCCAAGGGCATCATAGCAATCAGCCCCAGCATTTT.

CDR3 nucleotide sequence: TGTGCCAGCAGACCCGGGACAGGGGTGTTAGAGCAGTACTTC. This gives the protein CASRPGTGVLEQYF. The chain combines TRBV6-2 or TRBV6-3 with TRBJ2-7; 10 bases line up with TRBD1. The germline CDR1 and CDR2 sequences are MNHEY and SVGEGT. The length of the CDR3 is 14 residues. V lost 6 bases, J lost 7 bases, and 9 bases stayed unmatched.

This chain joins TRBV28 and TRBJ2-1, with TRBD2 identical over 9 bases. The CDR3 is 16 amino acids. Germline loops: CDR1 MDHEN, CDR2 SYDVKM. After removal of 1 base from V and 3 bases from J, the junction contained 4 bases not matched to a gene. CDR3 nucleotides: TGTGCCAGCAGTTTATCGGCTAGCGGGAACTACAATGAGCAGTTCTTC. Its protein product is CASSLSASGNYNEQFF. Looking up the rest from reference TRBV28 and TRBJ2-1 gives the full variable domain: DVKVTQSSRYLVKRTGEKVFLECVQDMDHENMFWYRQDPGLGLRLIYFSYDVKMKEKGDIPEGYSVSREKKERFSLILESASTNQTSMYLCASSLSASGNYNEQFFGPGTRLTVL.

A word on this clonotype: The junction does not match germline at one end; this may be a read error. The V and J genes are TRBV12-3 or TRBV12-4 and TRBJ1-6; D uncertain. The CDR3 runs 16 residues. The CDR3 nucleotides are TGTGCCAGCAGTTTTCTCCGGAACTCCTATAATTCACCCATCCACTTT. It yields the protein CASSFLRNSYNSPIHF.

This clonotype was detected many times. The V and J genes are TRBV5-1 and TRBJ1-2; D unresolved. V dropped 1 base and J dropped 6 bases, with 10 bases sitting between them. The CDR3 loop spans 13 amino acids. The germline gives CDR1 SGHRS, CDR2 YFSETQ. The CDR3 reads CASSLMESDGYTF. CDR3 DNA sequence: TGCGCCAGCAGCTTGATGGAGTCGGATGGCTACACCTTC.